These 14 T cell receptor beta chains came from one sample sequenced in a study of human T cells and chemical hapten exposure. TCRdb itself ran the RACE reads through MiXCR, one entry per CDR3 protein. The data contain under 85,000 distinct CDR3 sequences, 10% to 13% of them seen just once; the ten biggest clones take up around 7%. Regarding time point: patch test 2, 6 weeks after DPC sensitization. Specified treatment: therapeutic diphenylcyclopropenone sensitization with weekly scalp DPC. Source: whole blood, taken in connection with sensitization to the hapten diphenylcyclopropenone (DPC). The source is a woman aged 45-65 years with alopecia areata. Some clones in this sample may be carry-over from other donors' samples.

The CDR3 DNA is TGTGCCAGCAGTGAACAGGGGTTCGCCTACGAGCAGTACTTC. Translation: CASSEQGFAYEQYF. The chain combines TRBV2 with TRBJ2-7; D possibly corresponds to TRBD1 (6 bases). Germline CDR1 is SNHLY and CDR2 is FYNNEI. Trimming took off 2 bases at V and 2 bases at J, with 10 bases between the two ends. CDR3 size: 14 residues.

Notes on this clonotype: An end of the junction does not agree with germline; a read error may underlie this. The V gene is TRBV28, the J gene TRBJ2-7, with 8 bases identical to TRBD1. Germline CDR1 is MDHEN and CDR2 is SYDVKM. The CDR3 spans 14 residues. This CDR3 reads CASNLSGTGYEQYF. CDR3 in DNA: TGTGCCAGCAATTTATCAGGGACAGGATACGAGCAGTACTTC.

The table lists this clonotype with a few counts. The CDR3 nucleotides read TGCAGTGCTAGAGATCCCGGGTTTGCAACTAATGAAAAACTGTTTTTT. Translating gives CSARDPGFATNEKLFF. The chain couples TRBV20-1 to TRBJ1-4; D unresolved. Trimming cost V 0 bases and J 0 bases, with 11 bases left between them. The CDR3 is 16 amino acids. Germline V gene sequence: CDR1 DFQATT, CDR2 SNEGSKA (reference sequence).

The DNA for the CDR3 is TGTGCCAGCAGTTTAGCCCCGGGACAGGGGATGACTGAAGCTTTCTTT. Amino acids: CASSLAPGQGMTEAFF. This chain links TRBV12-3 or TRBV12-4 with TRBJ1-1; 10 bases are shared with TRBD1. The J segment lost 5 bases and the V segment lost 0 bases, leaving 6 bases of the junction unmatched. The CDR3 sequence is 16 residues long.

This clonotype showed up many times. This chain joins TRBV19 and TRBJ2-5; D is unclear. The CDR3 sequence is 13 residues long. The V end lost 8 bases, the J end lost 3 bases, and 13 bases lay between the germline ends. CDR1 is LNHDA, CDR2 SQIVND, per germline (reference sequence). The CDR3 region has the DNA TGTGCCAGTGGCAAGTCAATCAAAGAGACCCAGTACTTC. Residues: CASGKSIKETQYF. The complete variable domain, with remaining parts taken from reference TRBV19 and TRBJ2-5, reads DGGITQSPKYLFRKEGQNVTLSCEQNLNHDAMYWYRQDPGQGLRLIYYSQIVNDFQKGDIAEGYSVSREKKESFPLTVTSAQKNPTAFYLCASGKSIKETQYFGPGTRLLVL.

There are many counts of this clonotype. V and J are TRBV6-1 and TRBJ2-4, with 9 bases fitting TRBD2. J lost 7 bases, V lost 5 bases, and 6 bases had no gene match. The CDR3 runs 14 residues. From germline, CDR1 is MNHNS and CDR2 SASEGT. The CDR3 loop reads CASSQGLARNIQYF. The CDR3 DNA reads as TGTGCCAGCAGTCAGGGACTAGCACGCAACATTCAGTACTTC.

This clonotype was seen repeatedly, ten times or more. The chain recombines TRBV10-3 with TRBJ1-1, with D maybe TRBD1 (5 bases). The length of the CDR3 is 13 residues. Trimming removed 2 bases from V and 3 bases from J, with 7 bases in between. Germline lookup yields CDR1 ENHRY and CDR2 SYGVKD. The CDR3 loop reads CAISERGYTEAFF. CDR3 sequence (DNA): TGTGCCATCAGTGAGAGGGGATACACTGAAGCTTTCTTT.

This clonotype was observed at least ten times. J is TRBJ1-1 and V is TRBV13, with 7 bases aligning to TRBD1. The CDR3 has 14 residues. Germline V gene data show CDR1 as PRHDT and CDR2 as FYEKMQ (reference sequence). The trim removed 0 bases at V and 6 bases at J, leaving 4 bases unmatched. The CDR3 DNA is TGTGCCAGCAGCTTAGGGACAGGGACCGCTGAAGCTTTCTTT. Amino acid sequence: CASSLGTGTAEAFF.

This clonotype was recorded at least ten times. The J gene is TRBJ2-5, the V gene TRBV27; 8 bases fit TRBD2. With V trimmed by 8 bases and J by 4 bases, 12 bases remained unmatched. Germline loops: CDR1 MNHEY, CDR2 SMNVEV (reference sequence). The CDR3 has 15 amino acids. As DNA, the CDR3 is TGTGCCAGCGGTGACGGGAGGGCTTTCTCAGAGACCCAGTACTTC. Encoded protein: CASGDGRAFSETQYF.

For the CDR3, the DNA is TGCAGTGCTAGTATTTCCAGGGATATACCGCCCCAGCATTTT. It codes for CSASISRDIPPQHF. The rearrangement links TRBV20-1 to TRBJ1-5; maybe TRBD1 (5 bases). Germline V gene lookup returns CDR1 DFQATT and CDR2 SNEGSKA (reference sequence). The V end was cut by 3 bases, the J end by 9 bases, with 18 bases between. The CDR3 has 14 residues.

The chain is built from TRBV4-1 and TRBJ1-5; 9 bases are a match to TRBD1. The CDR3 runs 22 residues. Trimming took 2 bases from V and 3 from J; bases not matched to a gene: 23. Looked up from germline, CDR1 is MGHRA and CDR2 is YSYEKL. This CDR3 reads CASSQTITGGLRVYRSNQPQHF. The CDR3 nucleotides read TGCGCCAGCAGCCAAACAATCACAGGGGGCTTGAGAGTTTATCGCTCCAATCAGCCCCAGCATTTT.

This clonotype has a count of ten or more. The chain has TRBV27 and TRBJ2-7, with D possibly TRBD1 on 6 matching bases. In germline, CDR1 is MNHEY, CDR2 SMNVEV (reference sequence). The CDR3 runs to 14 residues. Trimming took 5 bases from V and 7 from J, leaving 18 bases between them. The CDR3 nucleotides are TGTGCCAGCAGTCCCTGGACAGAGGTGGAGGAGCAGTACTTC. It codes for CASSPWTEVEEQYF.

This clonotype was detected ten times or more. The chain employs TRBV20-1 and TRBJ1-3; D gene ambiguous. The ends were cut back, 0 bases at V and 7 bases at J, with 16 bases in the middle. The CDR3 is made up of 15 amino acids. Germline V lookup: CDR1 DFQATT, CDR2 SNEGSKA (reference sequence). The CDR3: CSARDYGLSYNTIYF. CDR3 nucleotide sequence: TGCAGTGCTAGAGACTATGGGTTATCTTACAACACCATATATTTT.

This clonotype has more than one count but fewer than ten. The chain combines TRBV5-6 with TRBJ2-1; D gene uncertain. Germline CDR1 reads SGHDT; CDR2 reads YYEEEE. The CDR3 contains 14 residues. V was cut by 4 bases and J by 3 bases, with 11 bases left in between. CDR3 in amino acids: CASSLPLGYNEQFF. Here the CDR3 DNA reads TGTGCCAGCAGCCTTCCTTTGGGCTACAATGAGCAGTTCTTC.